This passage covers 9 T cell receptor beta chains from one sample sequenced in a study of shared clonotypes between healthy human individuals. Generated by immunoSEQ multiplex PCR, the TCRdb table keeps only in-frame clones and is missing some. The sample lists about 1.1 million clones; about 72% were seen once. The sequenced sample was memory CD4+ T cells from PBMCs. Regarding subset: CD45RA-negative fraction. The receptors were sampled from a man aged 18 to 30 in good health. Some clones in this sample may be carry-over from other donors' samples.

This chain joins TRBV5-1 and TRBJ1-4, with a tentative D call TRBD1 (5 bases). Germline V gene sequence: CDR1 SGHRS, CDR2 YFSETQ. This CDR3 contains 17 residues. V was shortened by 1 base and J by 0 bases, with 13 bases between the two germline ends. CDR3 sequence (DNA): TGCGCCAGCAGCTTGATTGGGAGGGGTGCAACTAATGAAAAACTGTTTTTT. It codes for CASSLIGRGATNEKLFF.

In regard to this clone: In the same sample, other DNA sequences code for this CDR3. The CDR3 DNA reads as TGTGCTAGTGGTTTGGCAGAAGAGACCCAGTACTTC. Protein: CASGLAEETQYF. The chain carries TRBV12-5 and TRBJ2-5; D is unresolved. This CDR3 region has 12 residues. The germline V gene encodes CDR1 LGHNT and CDR2 FRNRAP. V dropped 1 base and J dropped 3 bases, with 3 bases sitting between them.

J is TRBJ2-7 and V is TRBV7-2, with 7 bases matching TRBD1. The CDR3 contains 13 residues. J was trimmed by 3 bases and V by 6 bases; bases with no gene match: 5. Looked up from germline, CDR1 is SGHTA and CDR2 is FQGNSA. The CDR3, as DNA: TGTGCCAGCAGGGCGACAGGGTTCTACGAGCAGTACTTC. Its protein product is CASRATGFYEQYF.

The chain uses TRBV4-1 and TRBJ1-2, with D unresolved. The CDR3 sequence is 16 residues long. V was pared by 0 bases and J by 4 bases, with 15 bases between. In germline, CDR1 is MGHRA, CDR2 YSYEKL. For the CDR3, the DNA is TGCGCCAGCAGCCAAGAGGCGATTCCGGAAGGCTATGGCTACACCTTC. Its protein is CASSQEAIPEGYGYTF.

This clone was recorded once. This chain uses TRBV6-1 with TRBJ1-5; 8 bases are shared with TRBD1. The CDR3 is 15 residues long. V was pared by 6 bases and J by 2 bases, with 6 bases of the junction left unmatched. CDR1 MNHNS and CDR2 SASEGT come from the germline V gene. The CDR3 DNA follows: TGTGCCAGCAGACCAGGGGGCGGCGGCAATCAGCCCCAGCATTTT. It codes for CASRPGGGGNQPQHF.

This rearrangement joins TRBV29-1 to TRBJ2-7; 8 nucleotides agree with TRBD1. The V segment lost 5 bases and the J segment 6 bases; nucleotides outside the gene matches: 6. This CDR3 has 12 amino acids. Looked up from germline, CDR1 is SQVTM and CDR2 is ANQGSEA. The CDR3 spells CSVLPGGLEQYF. The CDR3 DNA sequence: TGCAGCGTTTTGCCAGGGGGCCTCGAGCAGTACTTC.

The chain employs TRBV15 and TRBJ2-5, with D tentatively TRBD1 or TRBD2 (5 bases each). Trimming pared 1 base from V and 1 base from J, leaving 10 bases between. The CDR3 is 15 amino acids. The germline V gene has CDR1 LNHNV and CDR2 YYDKDF (reference sequence). This CDR3 is CATSRAQGVQETQYF. The CDR3 nucleotides read TGTGCCACCAGCAGAGCCCAGGGAGTCCAAGAGACCCAGTACTTC.

This chain links TRBV15 with TRBJ2-7; TRBD1 matches 7 bases. CDR1 is LNHNV and CDR2 is YYDKDF in the germline V gene (reference sequence). This CDR3 is 14 amino acids long. Trimming at V came to 8 bases and at J to 5 bases, leaving 12 bases not matched to a gene. The CDR3 protein is CATAPDQGGHEQYF. CDR3 DNA: TGTGCCACCGCGCCGGACCAAGGGGGCCACGAGCAGTACTTC.

The gene calls are TRBV19 and TRBJ1-1; maybe TRBD1 (5 bases). The CDR3 loop spans 14 amino acids. Trimming stripped 3 bases from V and 6 bases from J, with 14 bases between. Germline lookup yields CDR1 LNHDA and CDR2 SQIVND (reference sequence). This CDR3 is CASSMQIRGAEAFF. The CDR3, as DNA: TGTGCCAGTAGTATGCAGATCCGAGGGGCTGAAGCTTTCTTT.